What follows describes a single T cell receptor beta chain. Its antigen is as yet unknown. The entry originates in a study of cytomegalovirus exposure and HLA in healthy donors. The PCR contained 60 Vbeta and 13 Jbeta primers. The table came from immunoSEQ multiplex PCR; TCRdb's copy has only in-frame clones and leaves some out. The sample lists about 82,000 clones, over 75% occurring once. Unmatched junction bases numbered 14, after V lost 2 bases and J lost 6 bases. Germline CDR1 SGHTA, CDR2 FQGNSA. The CDR3 is made up of 18 amino acids. Study-wide results and limits: The authors considered a cluster of highly shared sequence variants likely to be a sequencing artifact. Most TCRs appeared rarely, but some public TCRs recurred in many donors. In a later analysis, approximately 15,000 TCR beta sequences were associated with HLA alleles at 0.05 false discovery rate.

Although they were nominally healthy when sampled, donors likely had unrecorded immune exposures. The chain joins TRBV7-2 to TRBJ2-3, with 10 bases that match TRBD2. Sequencing was carried out using PBMCs. This clonotype was sampled from a man aged 50-60 years in good health and CMV-seronegative. For the CDR3, the DNA is TGTGCCAGCAGCTTAATCCCTCTAAGCGGGGGGGCTAGGGATACGCAGTATTTT. This gives the protein CASSLIPLSGGARDTQYF.